This is a list of T cell receptor beta chains from one sample in a study of CD8 T cells in ankylosing spondylitis. One entry per CDR3 protein, called by TCRdb with MiXCR from the 5' RACE reads. Among more than 400,000 distinct CDR3 sequences listed, about 5.2% were seen once. The sequencing sample was made of blood, either unsorted or a sorted T cell fraction (not recorded which). The receptors originated from a male donor with ankylosing spondylitis. CDR3s include the opening cysteine and the closing phenylalanine or tryptophan. A D gene is named only where the DNA matches it firmly. Rows may omit the clone size; those that give it use once, few, many or a size class.

D gene | J gene | clone size | V gene | CDR3 DNA | CDR3 protein
. | TRBJ1-4 | . | TRBV7-9 | TGTGCCAGCAGCCCCCAAGGAGAGGGAAAAGAAAAACTGTTTTTT | CASSPQGEGKEKLFF
. | TRBJ2-7 | few | TRBV11-2 | TGTGCCAGCAGCTCCATTGGGGTCCACGAGCAGTACTTC | CASSSIGVHEQYF
TRBD2 | TRBJ2-7 | many | TRBV20-1 | TGCAGTGCGAGACCAACGGGACTAGCAGACGAGCAGTACTTC | CSARPTGLADEQYF
. | TRBJ1-3 | few | TRBV29-1 | TGCAGCGTTGAAGTCCGGGGGAGCTCTGGAAACACCATATATTTT | CSVEVRGSSGNTIYF
TRBD1 | TRBJ2-3 | many | TRBV20-1 | TGCAGTGCTAGAGTCACCGGGACAGTCTACACAGATACGCAGTATTTT | CSARVTGTVYTDTQYF
TRBD1 | TRBJ2-1 | . | TRBV27 | TGTGCCAGCAGTCCCAACAGGGGTACTTTTCTCAATGAGCAGTTCTTC | CASSPNRGTFLNEQFF
. | TRBJ2-1 | many | TRBV5-1 | TGCGCCAGCAGCTCCTCAATGACAGTCCCAAAGGAGCAGTTCTTC | CASSSSMTVPKEQFF
. | TRBJ2-1 | many | TRBV5-6 | TGTGCCAGCAGCTTGGTTCACGGAACCTACAATGAGCAGTTCTTC | CASSLVHGTYNEQFF
TRBD1 | TRBJ2-7 | few | TRBV28 | TGTGCCAGCAGTTTGTTGAGGGGGCGGTACGAGCAGTACTTC | CASSLLRGRYEQYF
. | TRBJ2-5 | many | TRBV15 | TGTGCCACCAGCAGAGACCGTTTCCAAGAGACCCAGTACTTC | CATSRDRFQETQYF
. | TRBJ1-1 | many | TRBV6-1 | TGTGCCAGCAGTGAAATACAAGGGGTCACTGAAGCTTTCTTT | CASSEIQGVTEAFF
TRBD2 | TRBJ2-3 | many | TRBV20-1 | TGCAGTGCTACTCCGGGACTAGATATCCCAGATACGCAGTATTTT | CSATPGLDIPDTQYF
. | TRBJ1-3 | many | TRBV6-6 | TGTGCCAGCAGTGACCCGACGAGAAACACCATATATTTT | CASSDPTRNTIYF
. | TRBJ2-1 | many | TRBV24-1 | TGTGCCACCAGTGACCCGATGGAGGGGGGTGACAATGAGCAGTTCTTC | CATSDPMEGGDNEQFF
. | TRBJ2-2 | many | TRBV6-4 | TGTGCCAGCAGTGACAACACAGCAAACACCGGGGAGCTGTTTTTT | CASSDNTANTGELFF
. | TRBJ2-3 | many | TRBV4-2 | TGTGCCAGCGTTGCGACTTCCACAGATACGCAGTATTTT | CASVATSTDTQYF
TRBD1 | TRBJ2-7 | many | TRBV27 | TGTGCCAGCAGTCCGGGACAGTTCTCTCGCGAGCAGTACTTC | CASSPGQFSREQYF
. | TRBJ1-5 | many | TRBV20-1 | TGCAGTGCTGGGAGGGGAGGCGACTCAAATCAGCCCCAGCATTTT | CSAGRGGDSNQPQHF
. | TRBJ1-1 | many | TRBV12-3/TRBV12-4 | TGTGCCAGCAGTTCTATTCGAGGGGCCACTGAAGCTTTCTTT | CASSSIRGATEAFF
TRBD1 | TRBJ1-2 | many | TRBV7-9 | TGTGCCAGCAGCTATATCAGGGGGAACTCTAACTATGGCTACACCTTC | CASSYIRGNSNYGYTF
. | TRBJ1-5 | many | TRBV28 | TGTGCCAGCAGTCAAAAACTCCCCCAGCATTTT | CASSQKLPQHF
. | TRBJ2-7 | many | TRBV11-2 | TGTGCCAGCAGCTTAGGGGTTCGGCAAGGGATCATCTCCTACGAGCAGTACTTC | CASSLGVRQGIISYEQYF
. | TRBJ1-1 | many | TRBV5-1 | TGCGCCAGCAGCTTCCCAGGAACGAACACTGAAGCTTTCTTT | CASSFPGTNTEAFF
. | TRBJ1-2 | many | TRBV28 | TGTGCCAGCAGTTTCGTTAACTATGGCTACACCTTC | CASSFVNYGYTF
. | TRBJ2-2 | many | TRBV5-6 | TGTGCCAGCAGCTTTCAGGGACGGCGGAACACCGGGGAGCTGTTTTTT | CASSFQGRRNTGELFF
. | TRBJ1-6 | many | TRBV12-3/TRBV12-4 | TGTGCCAGCAGTTTACGCGATGAGTCACCCCTCCACTTT | CASSLRDESPLHF
. | TRBJ2-7 | many | TRBV4-1 | TGCGCCAGCAGCCAAGCTTTGCTTTTCCCCAGGAGCTCCTACGAGCAGTACTTC | CASSQALLFPRSSYEQYF
. | TRBJ1-5 | many | TRBV28 | TGTGCCAGCAGTTCCGGGAATTGGGGACAGCCCCAGCATTTT | CASSSGNWGQPQHF
TRBD1 | TRBJ2-7 | many | TRBV5-1 | TGCGCCAGCAGCTCCGGGACAGGGTTGCACGAGCAGTACTTC | CASSSGTGLHEQYF
TRBD1 | TRBJ1-2 | many | TRBV27 | TGTGCCAGCACCACCTCGGGACAGGGGGCCCGGAGTTTTGGCTACACCTTC | CASTTSGQGARSFGYTF